The 15 T cell receptor beta chains below all came from one sample that was sequenced in a study of blood T cells in healthy people across ages. For the second PCR, which ran for roughly 6 to 11 cycles, a sample-barcoded 5' primer and a J-beta primer mix were used. One entry per CDR3 protein results from TCRdb running MiXCR on the 5' RACE reads. The sample lists roughly 680,000 distinct CDR3 sequences, 52% occurring once. The sample taken for sequencing was blood. All receptors derive from a woman of 80 years or more in good health.

CDR3 bases: TGTGCCAGCAGTCCGGGATTGGCAGGGGAATTGGCCGAGCAGTACTTC. The encoded protein is CASSPGLAGELAEQYF. The rearrangement links TRBV28 to TRBJ2-7; D may be TRBD1 (6 bases). The CDR3 sequence is 16 residues long. CDR1 MDHEN and CDR2 SYDVKM come from the germline V gene. The V end lost 5 bases, the J end lost 6 bases, and 23 bases lay between the germline ends.

The chain is built from TRBV7-3 and TRBJ2-2; a possible D gene is TRBD2 (5 bases). Germline V lookup: CDR1 SGHTA, CDR2 FQGTGA. V dropped 5 bases and J dropped 4 bases, with 17 bases sitting between them. This CDR3 contains 16 residues. The CDR3 protein is CASSPRGSGFTGELFF. The CDR3 DNA reads TGTGCCAGCAGCCCACGGGGTAGTGGGTTCACCGGGGAGCTGTTTTTT.

In this sample, this clonotype turned up a few times. CDR3 residues: CASSVEGRDTEAFF. CDR3 coding DNA: TGTGCCAGCAGCGTAGAGGGCAGGGACACTGAAGCTTTCTTT. This chain links TRBV9 with TRBJ1-1, with a tentative D call TRBD1 (5 bases). V lost 0 bases and J 3 bases, leaving 9 bases between the germline ends. The V gene's germline CDR1 is SGDLS and CDR2 YYNGEE. CDR3 length: 14 amino acids.

This clonotype occurred many times. The V and J genes are TRBV28 and TRBJ2-5; D remains unclear. This CDR3 spans 13 amino acids. Trimming took 6 bases from V and 4 from J, leaving 12 bases between them. Germline values: CDR1 MDHEN, CDR2 SYDVKM. CDR3 sequence: CASSVKAPETQYF. As DNA, the CDR3 is TGTGCCAGCAGCGTCAAAGCTCCAGAGACCCAGTACTTC.

Many counts were recorded for this clonotype. V and J are TRBV24-1 and TRBJ2-7; D is unclear. Germline V gene lookup returns CDR1 KGHDR and CDR2 SFDVKD. CDR3 length: 14 residues. Trimming left V 7 bases short and J 0 bases short, with 12 bases between. The CDR3 sequence: CATSLTQDSYEQYF. CDR3 DNA: TGTGCCACCAGCCTCACCCAGGACTCCTACGAGCAGTACTTC.

This chain joins TRBV9 and TRBJ1-4; 7 nucleotides match TRBD1. Germline trimming cut 6 bases from V and 8 bases from J; bases unmatched to any gene: 13. CDR3 length: 15 amino acids. The germline V gene encodes CDR1 SGDLS and CDR2 YYNGEE. The CDR3 DNA reads TGTGCCAGCATCGGATACAGGGGCAGTGTGGAAAAACTGTTTTTT. Translated: CASIGYRGSVEKLFF.

The chain joins TRBV12-3 or TRBV12-4 to TRBJ2-7; D is possibly TRBD2 (5 bases). V lost 5 bases and J lost 4, with 12 bases in between. The CDR3 runs 13 residues. CDR3 region: CASSPTRDYEQYF. In DNA, the CDR3 is TGTGCCAGCAGTCCCACTAGGGATTACGAGCAGTACTTC.

The chain uses TRBV3-1 and TRBJ2-2; 10 positions agree with TRBD1. CDR3 length: 16 residues. In germline, CDR1 is LGHDT, CDR2 YNNKEL (reference sequence). V dropped 5 bases and J dropped 7; count of bases not matched to a gene: 10. CDR3 protein: CASSGTDRGRVGELFF. The CDR3 bases are TGTGCCAGCAGCGGCACCGACAGGGGGCGCGTCGGGGAGCTGTTTTTT.

J is TRBJ1-1 and V is TRBV27; tentatively, D is TRBD1 (6 bases). V shed 7 bases and J shed 4 bases, with 13 bases lying between them. This CDR3 contains 13 residues. The germline V gene has CDR1 MNHEY and CDR2 SMNVEV (reference sequence). CDR3 nucleotide sequence: TGTGCCAGCACCTACAGGGTGGGCACTGAAGCTTTCTTT. Its protein product is CASTYRVGTEAFF.

This clonotype was detected many times. The rearrangement uses TRBV18 and TRBJ2-1; the D gene could be TRBD1 or TRBD2 (7 bases each). The CDR3 covers 15 residues. Per the germline V gene, CDR1 is KGHSH and CDR2 is LQKENI. V lost 2 bases, J lost 4 bases, and 12 bases lay in between. The CDR3 region is CASSPAQGGYNEQFF. The CDR3, as DNA: TGTGCCAGCTCACCAGCGCAGGGGGGGTACAATGAGCAGTTCTTC.

The chain has TRBV7-9 and TRBJ1-6; tentative D call: TRBD1 (6 bases). CDR1 is SEHNR and CDR2 is FQNEAQ in the germline V gene (reference sequence). The CDR3 extends over 15 amino acids. V was clipped by 6 bases and J by 2 bases, with 11 bases between them. CDR3 sequence reads: CASSLRQAYNSPLHF. In nucleotides, the CDR3 is TGTGCCAGCAGTTTACGACAGGCCTATAATTCACCCCTCCACTTT.

The V gene is TRBV29-1, the J gene TRBJ2-5; D unresolved. Germline CDR1 reads SQVTM; CDR2 reads ANQGSEA. The CDR3 extends over 12 amino acids. V lost 4 bases, J lost 5 bases, and 11 bases lay in between. CDR3 region: CSVAWVAETQYF. CDR3 DNA: TGCAGCGTTGCTTGGGTTGCGGAGACCCAGTACTTC.

The chain carries TRBV5-1 and TRBJ1-2; D call uncertain. The V and J ends lost 3 bases and 3 bases respectively, with 15 bases between them. CDR1 SGHRS and CDR2 YFSETQ come from the germline V gene. This CDR3 is 15 amino acids long. CDR3 bases: TGCGCCAGCAGCTCCCCTAATGACCACTACTATGGCTACACCTTC. It codes for CASSSPNDHYYGYTF.

The V call is TRBV2, the J call TRBJ1-2, with no clear D. The CDR3 spans 15 residues. Per the germline V gene, CDR1 is SNHLY and CDR2 is FYNNEI. The V end lost 4 bases, the J end lost 2 bases, and 14 bases lay between the germline ends. CDR3 coding DNA: TGTGCCAGCAGTGGGGGAAGTCAAGCCAACTATGGCTACACCTTC. It codes for CASSGGSQANYGYTF.

There are many counts of this clonotype. The chain carries TRBV20-1 and TRBJ2-1; 8 bases match TRBD1. From germline, CDR1 is DFQATT and CDR2 SNEGSKA (reference sequence). The V segment lost 2 bases and the J segment 7 bases; nucleotides outside the gene matches: 4. The CDR3 has 13 residues. CDR3 coding DNA: TGCAGTGCTAGATGGACAGGGACGAATGAGCAGTTCTTC. It encodes CSARWTGTNEQFF.